This T cell receptor (beta chain) comes out of a study of human T cells and chemical hapten exposure. The time point denotes: patch test 1, 2 weeks after DPC sensitization. Indicated treatment: therapeutic diphenylcyclopropenone sensitization with weekly scalp DPC. TCRdb analysed the RACE reads with MiXCR anew, one entry per CDR3 protein. The sample gives 80,000 or so distinct CDR3 sequences, 9.5% to 12% of which show up once; 3.5% to 4.5% is in the top ten. The sequences come from whole blood, collected in connection with sensitization to the hapten diphenylcyclopropenone (DPC). This TCR was recovered from a woman in her forties or fifties with alopecia areata. Some clones in this sample may be carry-over from other donors' samples.

The CDR3 protein is CASSLRRMGPLHF. For the CDR3, the DNA is TGTGCCAGCAGTTTGCGCCGGATGGGACCCCTCCACTTT. This chain connects TRBV28 to TRBJ1-6; D is uncertain. This CDR3 spans 13 amino acids. The V end was cut by 3 bases, the J end by 12 bases, with 12 bases between. Germline V gene sequence: CDR1 MDHEN, CDR2 SYDVKM.